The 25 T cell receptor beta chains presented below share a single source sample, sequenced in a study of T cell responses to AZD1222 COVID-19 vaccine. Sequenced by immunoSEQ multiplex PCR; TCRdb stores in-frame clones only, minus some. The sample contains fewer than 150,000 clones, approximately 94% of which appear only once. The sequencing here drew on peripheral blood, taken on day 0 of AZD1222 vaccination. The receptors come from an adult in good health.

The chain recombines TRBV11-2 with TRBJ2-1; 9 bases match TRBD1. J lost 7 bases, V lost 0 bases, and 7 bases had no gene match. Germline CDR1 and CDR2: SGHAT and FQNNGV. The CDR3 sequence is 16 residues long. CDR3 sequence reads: CASSLDGTGIMNEQFF. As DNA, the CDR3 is TGTGCCAGCAGCTTAGATGGGACAGGGATCATGAATGAGCAGTTCTTC.

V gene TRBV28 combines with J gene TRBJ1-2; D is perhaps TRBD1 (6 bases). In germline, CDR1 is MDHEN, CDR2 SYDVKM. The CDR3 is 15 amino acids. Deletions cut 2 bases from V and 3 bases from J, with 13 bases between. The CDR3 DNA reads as TGTGCCAGCAGTTTAGGAACAGGGAGGGACTATGGCTACACCTTC. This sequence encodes CASSLGTGRDYGYTF.

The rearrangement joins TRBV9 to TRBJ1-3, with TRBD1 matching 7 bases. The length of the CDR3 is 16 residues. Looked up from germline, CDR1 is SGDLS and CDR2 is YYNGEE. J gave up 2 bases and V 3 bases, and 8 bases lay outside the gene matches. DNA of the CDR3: TGTGCCAGCAGCGCCCAGACAGGGATCACTGGAAACACCATATATTTT. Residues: CASSAQTGITGNTIYF.

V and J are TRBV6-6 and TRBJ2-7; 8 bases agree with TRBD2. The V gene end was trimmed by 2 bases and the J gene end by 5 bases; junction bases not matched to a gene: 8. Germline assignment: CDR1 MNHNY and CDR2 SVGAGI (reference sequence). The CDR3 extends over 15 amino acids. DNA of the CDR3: TGTGCCAGCAGTTACATTGACAGCGGGGGTGACGAGCAGTACTTC. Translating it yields CASSYIDSGGDEQYF.

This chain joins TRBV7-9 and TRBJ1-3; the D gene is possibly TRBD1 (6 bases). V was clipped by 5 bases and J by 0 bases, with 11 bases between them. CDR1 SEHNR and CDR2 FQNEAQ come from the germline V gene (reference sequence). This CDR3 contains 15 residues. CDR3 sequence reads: CASSQGLSSGNTIYF. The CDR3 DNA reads TGTGCCAGCAGCCAGGGGCTCTCCTCTGGAAACACCATATATTTT. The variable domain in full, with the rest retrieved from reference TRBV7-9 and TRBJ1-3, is DTGVSQNPRHKITKRGQNVTFRCDPISEHNRLYWYRQTLGQGPEFLTYFQNEAQLEKSRLLSDRFSAERPKGSFSTLEIQRTEQGDSAMYLCASSQGLSSGNTIYFGEGSWLTVV.

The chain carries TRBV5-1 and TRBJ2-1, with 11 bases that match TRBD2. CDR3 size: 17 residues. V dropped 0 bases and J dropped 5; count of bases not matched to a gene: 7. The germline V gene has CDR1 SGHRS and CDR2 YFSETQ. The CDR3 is CASSLEASGRIDNEQFF. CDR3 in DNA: TGCGCCAGCAGCTTGGAGGCTAGCGGGAGGATAGACAATGAGCAGTTCTTC.

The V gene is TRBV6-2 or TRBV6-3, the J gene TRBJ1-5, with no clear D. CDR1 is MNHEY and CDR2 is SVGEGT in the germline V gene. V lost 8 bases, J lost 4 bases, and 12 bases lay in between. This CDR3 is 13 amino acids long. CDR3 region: CASGRTDNQPQHF. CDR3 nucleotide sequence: TGTGCCAGCGGCCGGACGGATAATCAGCCCCAGCATTTT.

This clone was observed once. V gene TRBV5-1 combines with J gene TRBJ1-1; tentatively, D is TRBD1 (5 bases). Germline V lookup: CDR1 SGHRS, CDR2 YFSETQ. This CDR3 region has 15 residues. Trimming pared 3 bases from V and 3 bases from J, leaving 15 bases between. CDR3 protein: CASSSQVARDTEAFF. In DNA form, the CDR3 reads TGCGCCAGCAGCTCACAGGTCGCGAGGGACACTGAAGCTTTCTTT.

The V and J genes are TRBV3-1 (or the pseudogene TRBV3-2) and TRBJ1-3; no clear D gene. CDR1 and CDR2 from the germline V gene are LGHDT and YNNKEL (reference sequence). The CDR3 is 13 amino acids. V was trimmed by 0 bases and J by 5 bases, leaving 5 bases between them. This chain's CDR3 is CASSQDRRNTIYF. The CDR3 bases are TGTGCCAGCAGCCAAGACAGGCGAAACACCATATATTTT.

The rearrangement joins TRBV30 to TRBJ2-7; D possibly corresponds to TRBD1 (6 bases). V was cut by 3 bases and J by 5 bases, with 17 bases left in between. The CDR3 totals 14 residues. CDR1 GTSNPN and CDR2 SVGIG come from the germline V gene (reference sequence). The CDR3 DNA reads TGTGCCTGGAGAGCCGGACAGTTCGGGGACGAGCAGTACTTC. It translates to CAWRAGQFGDEQYF.

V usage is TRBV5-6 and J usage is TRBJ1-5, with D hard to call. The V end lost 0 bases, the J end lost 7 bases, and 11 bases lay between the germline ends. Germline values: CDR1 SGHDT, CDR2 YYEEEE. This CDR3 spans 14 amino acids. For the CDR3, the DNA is TGTGCCAGCAGCTTGGCGGGTCGAAAACAGCCCCAGCATTTT. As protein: CASSLAGRKQPQHF.

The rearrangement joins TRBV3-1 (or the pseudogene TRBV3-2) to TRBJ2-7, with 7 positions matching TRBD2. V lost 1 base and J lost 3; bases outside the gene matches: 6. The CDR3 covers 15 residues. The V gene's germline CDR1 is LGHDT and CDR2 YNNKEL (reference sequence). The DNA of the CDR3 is TGTGCCAGCAGCCAAGGGTTAACTAGCGTCTACGAGCAGTACTTC. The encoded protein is CASSQGLTSVYEQYF.

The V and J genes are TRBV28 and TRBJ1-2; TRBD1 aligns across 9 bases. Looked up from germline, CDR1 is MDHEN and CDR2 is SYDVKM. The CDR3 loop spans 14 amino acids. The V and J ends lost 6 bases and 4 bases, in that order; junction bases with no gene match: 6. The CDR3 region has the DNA TGTGCCAGCAGACCAACAGGGGGCGGCTATGGCTACACCTTC. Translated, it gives CASRPTGGGYGYTF.

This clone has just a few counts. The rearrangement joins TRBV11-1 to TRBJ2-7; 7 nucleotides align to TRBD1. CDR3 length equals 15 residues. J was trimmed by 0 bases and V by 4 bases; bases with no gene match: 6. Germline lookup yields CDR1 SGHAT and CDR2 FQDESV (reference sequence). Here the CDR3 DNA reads TGTGCCAGCAGCTATGGACAGGCTAACTCCTACGAGCAGTACTTC. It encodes CASSYGQANSYEQYF.

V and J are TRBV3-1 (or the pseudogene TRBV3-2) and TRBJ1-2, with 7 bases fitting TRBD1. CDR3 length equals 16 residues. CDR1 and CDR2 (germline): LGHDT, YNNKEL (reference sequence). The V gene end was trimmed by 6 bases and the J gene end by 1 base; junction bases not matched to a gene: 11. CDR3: CASRDLGDSFNYGYTF. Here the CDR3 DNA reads TGTGCCAGCAGGGATCTCGGGGACAGCTTTAACTATGGCTACACCTTC.

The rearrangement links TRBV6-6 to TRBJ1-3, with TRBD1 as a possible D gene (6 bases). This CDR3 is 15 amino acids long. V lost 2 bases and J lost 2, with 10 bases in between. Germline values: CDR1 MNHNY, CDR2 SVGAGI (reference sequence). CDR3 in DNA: TGTGCCAGCAGTTACGGGGGGGCGGCTGGAAACACCATATATTTT. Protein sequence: CASSYGGAAGNTIYF.

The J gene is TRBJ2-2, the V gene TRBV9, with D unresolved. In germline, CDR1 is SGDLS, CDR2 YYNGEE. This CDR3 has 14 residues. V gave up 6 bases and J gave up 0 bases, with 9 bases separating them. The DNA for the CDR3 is TGTGCCAGCATGTCCGGCGCGAACACCGGGGAGCTGTTTTTT. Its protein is CASMSGANTGELFF.

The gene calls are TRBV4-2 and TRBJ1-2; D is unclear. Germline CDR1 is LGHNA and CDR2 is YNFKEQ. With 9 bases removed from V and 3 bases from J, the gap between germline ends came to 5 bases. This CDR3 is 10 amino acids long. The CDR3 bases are TGTGCCAGTAAGGACTATGGCTACACCTTC. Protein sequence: CASKDYGYTF.

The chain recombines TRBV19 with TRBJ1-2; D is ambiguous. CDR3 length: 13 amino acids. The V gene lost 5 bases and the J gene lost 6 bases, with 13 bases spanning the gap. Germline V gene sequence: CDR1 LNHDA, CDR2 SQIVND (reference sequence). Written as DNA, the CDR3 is TGTGCCAGTAGTCCCTCGACGGATGATGGCTACACCTTC. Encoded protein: CASSPSTDDGYTF.

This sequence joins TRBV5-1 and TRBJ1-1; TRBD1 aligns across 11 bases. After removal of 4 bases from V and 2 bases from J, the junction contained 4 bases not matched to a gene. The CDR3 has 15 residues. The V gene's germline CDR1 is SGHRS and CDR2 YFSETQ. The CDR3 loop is CASSIGTGGNTEAFF. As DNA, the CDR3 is TGCGCCAGCAGCATAGGGACAGGGGGAAACACTGAAGCTTTCTTT.

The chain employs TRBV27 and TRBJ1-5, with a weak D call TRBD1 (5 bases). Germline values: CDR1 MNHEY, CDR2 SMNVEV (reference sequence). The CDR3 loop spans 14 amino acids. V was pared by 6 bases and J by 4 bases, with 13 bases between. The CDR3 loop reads CASSHGALNQPQHF. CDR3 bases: TGTGCCAGCAGCCACGGGGCCCTAAATCAGCCCCAGCATTTT.

CDR3 amino acids: CSVEDGVFTGELFF. The DNA for the CDR3 is TGCAGCGTTGAAGATGGCGTTTTCACCGGGGAGCTGTTTTTT. The rearrangement links TRBV29-1 to TRBJ2-2, with no clear D. The V and J ends lost 0 bases and 4 bases respectively, with 9 bases between them. The CDR3 extends over 14 amino acids. Per germline, CDR1 SQVTM and CDR2 ANQGSEA.

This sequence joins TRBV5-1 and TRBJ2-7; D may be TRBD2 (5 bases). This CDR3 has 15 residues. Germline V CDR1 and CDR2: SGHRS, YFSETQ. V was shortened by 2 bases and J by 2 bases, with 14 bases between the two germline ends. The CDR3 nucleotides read TGCGCCAGCAGCTTAGACGGAGCGGCACCCTACGAGCAGTACTTC. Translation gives CASSLDGAAPYEQYF.

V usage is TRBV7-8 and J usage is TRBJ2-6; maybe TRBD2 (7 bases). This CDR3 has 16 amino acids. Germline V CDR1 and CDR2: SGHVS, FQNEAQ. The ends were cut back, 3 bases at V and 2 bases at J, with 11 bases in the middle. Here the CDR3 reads CASSFTGGAGANVLTF. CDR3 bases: TGTGCCAGCAGCTTCACGGGGGGCGCTGGGGCCAACGTCCTGACTTTC.

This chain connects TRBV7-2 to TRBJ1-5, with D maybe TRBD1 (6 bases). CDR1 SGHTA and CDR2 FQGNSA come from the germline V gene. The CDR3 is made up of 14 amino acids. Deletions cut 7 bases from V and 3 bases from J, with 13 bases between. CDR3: CASNIRGVNQPQHF. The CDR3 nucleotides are TGTGCCAGCAACATCAGGGGAGTCAATCAGCCCCAGCATTTT.